Presented here are 19 T cell receptor beta chains from one specimen sequenced in a study of blood T cell repertoires in COVID-19. This table comes from immunoSEQ multiplex PCR, and its TCRdb copy is limited to in-frame clones, with some not included. Found here are 90,000 to 150,000 clones, less than 90% of them singletons; the top ten hold 7.9%. Sequenced sample: peripheral blood. These receptor sequences come from a man aged 70-80 years who had recovered from COVID-19.

V usage is TRBV9 and J usage is TRBJ1-1; D ambiguous. The germline V gene has CDR1 SGDLS and CDR2 YYNGEE. The CDR3 has 15 amino acids. The V and J ends lost 0 bases and 3 bases respectively, with 12 bases between them. DNA of the CDR3: TGTGCCAGCAGCGTAGTACCAGCCCGGGACACTGAAGCTTTCTTT. Translation gives CASSVVPARDTEAFF.

The rearrangement links TRBV28 to TRBJ2-1, with D possibly TRBD2 on 5 matching bases. Germline-derived CDR1 and CDR2 are MDHEN and SYDVKM. V was trimmed by 6 bases and J by 2 bases, leaving 8 bases between them. The CDR3 has 13 residues. The CDR3 spells CASSPGTYNEQFF. The DNA for the CDR3 is TGTGCCAGCAGCCCCGGGACCTACAATGAGCAGTTCTTC.

CDR3 bases: TGCGCCAGCAGCCCAGGACAGGGGGAACTGTTTTTT. It specifies CASSPGQGELFF. V is TRBV5-1 and J is TRBJ1-4, with TRBD1 matching 10 bases. Germline V CDR1 and CDR2: SGHRS, YFSETQ. This CDR3 has 12 residues. With 4 bases clipped from V and 12 bases from J, the junction kept 3 bases outside the gene matches.

The count of this clone is one. The chain combines TRBV10-3 with TRBJ1-1; 9 bases fit TRBD1. Trimming at V came to 5 bases and at J to 5 bases, leaving 6 bases not matched to a gene. CDR1 ENHRY and CDR2 SYGVKD come from the germline V gene. The CDR3 runs 14 residues. The CDR3 spells CAISRTGVGTEAFF. The CDR3 DNA follows: TGTGCCATCAGTCGGACAGGGGTGGGGACTGAAGCTTTCTTT.

The rearrangement links TRBV29-1 to TRBJ2-2; unclear D gene. The CDR3 sequence is 13 residues long. V was trimmed by 4 bases and J by 7 bases, leaving 13 bases between them. Germline V gene data show CDR1 as SQVTM and CDR2 as ANQGSEA. Here the CDR3 reads CSVVRSVDGELFF. The CDR3 DNA follows: TGCAGCGTTGTGAGGTCCGTAGACGGGGAGCTGTTTTTT.

V gene TRBV24-1 combines with J gene TRBJ1-4; the match to TRBD1 covers 7 bases. J was trimmed by 7 bases and V by 5 bases; bases with no gene match: 9. This CDR3 region has 15 residues. CDR1 is KGHDR, CDR2 SFDVKD, per germline. CDR3 sequence: CATSAPDRVGEKLFF. Written as DNA, the CDR3 is TGTGCCACCAGTGCCCCAGACAGGGTTGGTGAAAAACTGTTTTTT.

The chain combines TRBV10-3 with TRBJ1-1, with D hard to call. The CDR3 length is 17 residues. The germline V gene has CDR1 ENHRY and CDR2 SYGVKD. V was cut by 0 bases and J by 7 bases, with 21 bases left in between. In DNA, the CDR3 is TGTGCCATCAGTGAGTCGACTCTAGTGGAGCCGGCTCGTGAAGCTTTCTTT. Translating it yields CAISESTLVEPAREAFF.

This chain links TRBV5-1 with TRBJ1-2; 7 nucleotides agree with TRBD1. CDR1 and CDR2 from the germline V gene are SGHRS and YFSETQ. The CDR3 is 12 amino acids. J was trimmed by 6 bases and V by 2 bases; bases with no gene match: 1. CDR3: CASSLQGNGYTF. DNA of the CDR3: TGCGCCAGCAGCTTACAGGGGAATGGCTACACCTTC. The full variable domain, in which reference TRBV5-1 and TRBJ1-2 provide the parts outside the CDR3, is KAGVTQTPRYLIKTRGQQVTLSCSPISGHRSVSWYQQTPGQGLQFLFEYFSETQRNKGNFPGRFSGRQFSNSRSEMNVSTLELGDSALYLCASSLQGNGYTFGSGTRLTVV.

CDR3 DNA sequence: TGTGCAAGTCGCTTAGCGACCGGGTTCAAAAACATTCAGTACTTC. It encodes CASRLATGFKNIQYF. V gene TRBV12-2 combines with J gene TRBJ2-4; the table's D gene call, TRBD2, was not cross checked with the DNA. TRBV12-2 is designated a pseudogene. The length of the CDR3 is 15 residues.

The chain uses TRBV28 and TRBJ1-1; no definite D call. CDR1 and CDR2 (germline): MDHEN, SYDVKM. Trimming cost V 8 bases and J 0 bases, with 10 bases left between them. CDR3 size: 13 residues. This CDR3 reads CASSEPLNTEAFF. Here the CDR3 DNA reads TGTGCCAGCTCGGAGCCATTGAACACTGAAGCTTTCTTT.

This chain uses TRBV27 with TRBJ2-7; D is possibly TRBD1 (7 bases). Trimming cost V 0 bases and J 6 bases, with 18 bases left between them. The CDR3 extends over 16 amino acids. In germline, CDR1 is MNHEY, CDR2 SMNVEV (reference sequence). CDR3 loop: CASSLSAGGTPVEQYF. The CDR3 DNA follows: TGTGCCAGCAGTTTATCAGCAGGGGGGACTCCAGTCGAGCAGTACTTC.

The chain carries TRBV6-1 and TRBJ2-3; tentative D call: TRBD2 (6 bases). Germline CDR1 and CDR2: MNHNS and SASEGT. Trimming removed 3 bases from V and 4 bases from J, with 14 bases in between. CDR3 length: 15 residues. The CDR3 nucleotides are TGTGCCAGCAGTGATTCAACGGGAGTGCCAGATACGCAGTATTTT. Its protein product is CASSDSTGVPDTQYF.

The chain employs TRBV19 and TRBJ2-5, with D tentatively TRBD2 (5 bases). CDR3 length: 13 residues. The V end was cut by 4 bases, the J end by 7 bases, with 13 bases between. Germline V gene sequence: CDR1 LNHDA, CDR2 SQIVND (reference sequence). DNA of the CDR3: TGTGCCAGTAGTACGGGTCCCGAGGGGACCCAGTACTTC. It specifies CASSTGPEGTQYF. Combining the CDR3 with reference TRBV19 and TRBJ2-5 gives the whole variable domain DGGITQSPKYLFRKEGQNVTLSCEQNLNHDAMYWYRQDPGQGLRLIYYSQIVNDFQKGDIAEGYSVSREKKESFPLTVTSAQKNPTAFYLCASSTGPEGTQYFGPGTRLLVL.

Here the CDR3 DNA reads TGCGCCAGCAGACTAGCGGGAGGGAGGGAGCAGTTCTTC. It translates to CASRLAGGREQFF. The gene calls are TRBV5-1 and TRBJ2-1, with TRBD2 identical over 13 bases. From germline, CDR1 is SGHRS and CDR2 YFSETQ. The CDR3 length is 13 residues. J lost 10 bases, V lost 5 bases, and 3 bases had no gene match. Complete variable domain (other parts from reference TRBV5-1 and TRBJ2-1): KAGVTQTPRYLIKTRGQQVTLSCSPISGHRSVSWYQQTPGQGLQFLFEYFSETQRNKGNFPGRFSGRQFSNSRSEMNVSTLELGDSALYLCASRLAGGREQFFGPGTRLTVL.

This clone was counted only a few times. The V and J genes are TRBV4-2 and TRBJ2-1; TRBD2 matches 12 bases. V shed 3 bases, J shed 8 bases, and the junction held 8 bases outside the gene matches. This CDR3 has 16 residues. Germline values: CDR1 LGHNA, CDR2 YNFKEQ. This CDR3 is CASSHLAGGIGDEQFF. The CDR3 DNA follows: TGTGCCAGCAGCCATCTAGCGGGAGGGATCGGGGATGAGCAGTTCTTC.

The gene calls are TRBV5-1 and TRBJ1-2, with D possibly being TRBD1 (5 bases). Trimming took 0 bases from V and 0 from J, leaving 12 bases between them. Germline CDR1 reads SGHRS; CDR2 reads YFSETQ. This CDR3 has 16 amino acids. The CDR3 DNA reads TGCGCCAGCAGCTTGGCTGGATCAGGGACTAACTATGGCTACACCTTC. The encoded protein is CASSLAGSGTNYGYTF.

V is TRBV2 and J is TRBJ2-7, with a weak D call TRBD2 (6 bases). The V and J ends lost 1 base and 3 bases respectively, with 13 bases between them. There are 15 residues in the CDR3. Per the germline V gene, CDR1 is SNHLY and CDR2 is FYNNEI. As DNA, the CDR3 is TGTGCCAGCAGTGAAGGGCTAGCGAAAGACTACGAGCAGTACTTC. It yields the protein CASSEGLAKDYEQYF. Based on the CDR3 plus reference TRBV2 and TRBJ2-7, the full variable domain is EPEVTQTPSHQVTQMGQEVILRCVPISNHLYFYWYRQILGQKVEFLVSFYNNEISEKSEIFDDQFSVERPDGSNFTLKIRSTKLEDSAMYFCASSEGLAKDYEQYFGPGTRLTVT.

This sequence joins TRBV19 and TRBJ2-2, with a possible D match to TRBD2 (6 bases). The CDR3 loop spans 17 amino acids. The V end was cut by 7 bases, the J end by 4 bases, with 22 bases between. CDR1 is LNHDA, CDR2 SQIVND, per germline (reference sequence). The CDR3 DNA reads as TGTGCCAGTAAGGGAGGTGGGGCGAGCGAGTCCACCGGGGAGCTGTTTTTT. Its translation: CASKGGGASESTGELFF.

The V call is TRBV2, the J call TRBJ1-1; possible D gene TRBD1, 6 bases. The germline V gene has CDR1 SNHLY and CDR2 FYNNEI. This CDR3 is built from 14 residues. Trimming cost V 5 bases and J 5 bases, with 15 bases left between them. In DNA, the CDR3 is TGTGCCAGCAGTAATGGACAGCTGGGGACTGAAGCTTTCTTT. This sequence encodes CASSNGQLGTEAFF.